The source of this TCR beta chain is a study of control samples from healthy donors and cancer patients (dated by TCRdb to 2020 to 2022). The receptor library was made with the immunoSEQ multiplex PCR assay. In TCRdb, the immuneACCESS table is reduced to in-frame sequences with V and J assigned. These tables do not hold every clone; where another copy was compared, an unresolved V gene accounts for under half, and the others remain unexplained. Counted in this sample were 100,000 to 150,000 clones; around 94% of them appeared once. Around 0.52% of the sample belongs to the ten largest clones. Points on this clone: Its specific antigen is unknown. There are no base qualities to consult, and no much larger clone falls within one base.

Spanning cysteine to phenylalanine, the CDR3 consists of 16 amino acids. Only the CDR3 DNA stays, 48 bases, in frame from base 1. V is reduced by 5 bases and J by 5 bases, leaving a spacing of 20 bases between them. CDR1 MNHEY and CDR2 SVGEGT were looked up in the germline V gene. The sequenced sample consisted of PBMCs. This clonotype was obtained from a man aged 80 or over with head and neck cancer. This chain joins TRBV6-2 or TRBV6-3 to TRBJ2-3, with no reliable assignment of the D segment. The CDR3 here reads CASSTASPSHGDTQYF. In nucleotide form, the sequence is TGTGCCAGCAGTACCGCTTCCCCCTCACACGGAGATACGCAGTATTTT.